This is a list of T cell receptor beta chains from one sample in a study of neurological immune-mediated disorders. From the 5' RACE reads, TCRdb called clonotypes with MiXCR, one entry per CDR3 protein. This table holds 65,000 to 85,000 distinct CDR3 sequences, 3.2% found once. Input material: PBMCs. Receptors were obtained from a woman in her forties or fifties with multiple sclerosis. CDR3s include the opening cysteine and the closing phenylalanine or tryptophan. Each record gives: D gene, J gene, V gene, clone size, CDR3 DNA, CDR3 protein. D genes are given only for firm matches. Size is omitted from some rows. Given values are once, few, many or a class for expanded clones.

NA | TRBJ2-5 | TRBV20-1 | many | TGCAGTGCCCTATACCAAGAGACCCAGTACTTC | CSALYQETQYF
NA | TRBJ2-1 | TRBV12-3/TRBV12-4 | many | TGTGCCAGCAGCCGCTTAGGGAGCCCCTCCTACAATGAGCAGTTCTTC | CASSRLGSPSYNEQFF
NA | TRBJ2-1 | TRBV20-1 | NA | TGCAGTGGGGACAAGAGCTCCTACAATGAGCAGTTCTTC | CSGDKSSYNEQFF
TRBD2 | TRBJ2-1 | TRBV4-3 | few | TGCGCCAGCAGCCAAGAGATAGCGGGAGGGCCCAATGAGCAGTTCTTC | CASSQEIAGGPNEQFF
NA | TRBJ1-6 | TRBV12-3/TRBV12-4 | many | TGTGCCAGCAGCGGCCGCGGCTATAATTCACCCCTCCACTTT | CASSGRGYNSPLHF
NA | TRBJ1-1 | TRBV5-1 | many | TGCGCCAGCAGCTTGTACGGGGGGACCGACACTGAAGCTTTCTTT | CASSLYGGTDTEAFF
NA | TRBJ1-6 | TRBV20-1 | NA | TGCAGTGCTGGTGGAGGGTTGAGTCAGGATTCAACCCTCAACTTT | CSAGGGLSQDSTLNF
NA | TRBJ1-2 | TRBV20-1 | many | TGCAGTGCTAGAGGGCGGGGGTACTATGGCTACACCTTC | CSARGRGYYGYTF
NA | TRBJ1-4 | TRBV4-3 | many | TGCGCCAGCAGCCAAGAAATTTGGGGGAGAGAAAAACTGTTTTTT | CASSQEIWGREKLFF
NA | TRBJ2-5 | TRBV20-1 | many | TGCAGCGTCTCCAAACAAGAGACCCAGTACTTC | CSVSKQETQYF
NA | TRBJ1-3 | TRBV7-9 | many | TGTGCCAGCAGCCCCGATACCCTCTCTGGAAACACCATATATTTT | CASSPDTLSGNTIYF
NA | TRBJ1-1 | TRBV3-1 | many | TGTGCCAGCAGCCTGTCGGGACTGAACACTGAAGCTTTCTTT | CASSLSGLNTEAFF
NA | TRBJ2-2 | TRBV20-1 | many | TGCAGTGCTAGAGCGGCAGGGAGGATGACCGGGGAGCTGTTTTTT | CSARAAGRMTGELFF
NA | TRBJ2-5 | TRBV29-1 | many | TGCAGCGTAGCGGGCCAAGAGACCCAGTACTTC | CSVAGQETQYF
NA | TRBJ1-5 | TRBV20-1 | many | TGCAGTGCTAGTGGGGGGGATCCCTGGGAGCCCCAGCATTTT | CSASGGDPWEPQHF
NA | TRBJ1-5 | TRBV12-3/TRBV12-4 | many | TGTGCCAGCAGTTTAGCAGGGGAAAATCAGCCCCAGCATTTT | CASSLAGENQPQHF